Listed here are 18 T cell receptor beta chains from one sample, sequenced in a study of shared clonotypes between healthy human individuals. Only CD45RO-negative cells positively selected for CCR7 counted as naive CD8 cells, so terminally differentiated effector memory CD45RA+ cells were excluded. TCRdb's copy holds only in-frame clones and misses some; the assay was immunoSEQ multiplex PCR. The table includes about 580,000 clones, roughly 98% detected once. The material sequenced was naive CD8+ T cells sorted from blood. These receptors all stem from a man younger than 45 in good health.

The DNA for the CDR3 is TGCGCCAGCAGCCAAGAATGGGGACCAGACTCCGAGCAGTACTTC. Encoded protein: CASSQEWGPDSEQYF. The chain recombines TRBV4-3 with TRBJ2-7; either TRBD1 or TRBD2 may supply D (5 bases each). V dropped 0 bases and J dropped 6 bases, with 15 bases sitting between them. This CDR3 is 15 amino acids long. CDR1 is LGHNA, CDR2 YSLEER, per germline.

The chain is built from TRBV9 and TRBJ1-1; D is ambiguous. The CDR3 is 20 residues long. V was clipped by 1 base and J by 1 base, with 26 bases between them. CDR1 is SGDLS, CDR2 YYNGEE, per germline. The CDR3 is CASSVNPTGPTTTTNTEAFF. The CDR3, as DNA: TGTGCCAGCAGCGTAAACCCGACGGGTCCGACGACTACTACGAACACTGAAGCTTTCTTT.

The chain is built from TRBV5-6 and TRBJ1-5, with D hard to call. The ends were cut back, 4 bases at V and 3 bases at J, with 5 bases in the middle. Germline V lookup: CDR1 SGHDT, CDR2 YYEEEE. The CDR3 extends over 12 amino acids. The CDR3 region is CASSVDNQPQHF. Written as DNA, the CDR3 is TGTGCCAGCAGCGTGGACAATCAGCCCCAGCATTTT.

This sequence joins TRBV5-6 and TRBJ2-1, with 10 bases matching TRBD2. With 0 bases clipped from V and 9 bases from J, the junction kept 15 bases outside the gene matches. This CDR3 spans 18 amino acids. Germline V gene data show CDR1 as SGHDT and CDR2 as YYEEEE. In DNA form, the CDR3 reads TGTGCCAGCAGCTTGGGGGGACTAACTAGCGGGACCTCTGGTGAGCAGTTCTTC. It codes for CASSLGGLTSGTSGEQFF.

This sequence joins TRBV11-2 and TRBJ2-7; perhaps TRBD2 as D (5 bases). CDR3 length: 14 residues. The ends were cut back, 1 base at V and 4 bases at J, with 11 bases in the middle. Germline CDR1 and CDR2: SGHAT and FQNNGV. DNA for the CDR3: TGTGCCAGCAGCTTAGCGGCCGGGGTTTACGAGCAGTACTTC. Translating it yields CASSLAAGVYEQYF. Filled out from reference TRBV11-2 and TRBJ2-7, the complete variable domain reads EAGVAQSPRYKIIEKRQSVAFWCNPISGHATLYWYQQILGQGPKLLIQFQNNGVVDDSQLPKDRFSAERLKGVDSTLKIQPAKLEDSAVYLCASSLAAGVYEQYFGPGTRLTVT.

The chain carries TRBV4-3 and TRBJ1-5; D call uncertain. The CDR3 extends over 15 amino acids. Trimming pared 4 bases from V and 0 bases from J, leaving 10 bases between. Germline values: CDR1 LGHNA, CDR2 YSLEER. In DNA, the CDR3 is TGCGCCAGCAGCCCCTGGACGGGTAGCAATCAGCCCCAGCATTTT. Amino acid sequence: CASSPWTGSNQPQHF.

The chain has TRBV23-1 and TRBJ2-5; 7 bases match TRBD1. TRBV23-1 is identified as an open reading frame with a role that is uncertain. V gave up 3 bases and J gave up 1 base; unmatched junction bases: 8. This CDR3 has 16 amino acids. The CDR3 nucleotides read TGCGCCAGCAGTCATGGCCTAGGGGGCCTCCAAGAGACCCAGTACTTC. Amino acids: CASSHGLGGLQETQYF.

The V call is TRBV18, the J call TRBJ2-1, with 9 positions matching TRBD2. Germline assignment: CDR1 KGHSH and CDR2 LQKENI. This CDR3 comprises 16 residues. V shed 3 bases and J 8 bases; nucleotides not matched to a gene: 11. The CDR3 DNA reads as TGTGCCAGCTCACCGGCACCTAGCGGGATAGGACATGAGCAGTTCTTC. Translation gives CASSPAPSGIGHEQFF. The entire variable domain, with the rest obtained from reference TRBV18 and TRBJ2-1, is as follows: NAGVMQNPRHLVRRRGQEARLRCSPMKGHSHVYWYRQLPEEGLKFMVYLQKENIIDESGMPKERFSAEFPKEGPSILRIQQVVRGDSAAYFCASSPAPSGIGHEQFFGPGTRLTVL.

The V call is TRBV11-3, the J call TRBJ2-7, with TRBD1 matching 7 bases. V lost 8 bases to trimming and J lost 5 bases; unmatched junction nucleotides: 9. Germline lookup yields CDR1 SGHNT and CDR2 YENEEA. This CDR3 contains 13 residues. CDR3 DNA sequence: TGTGCCAGCTCACCGGGCCAGGGGGACGAGCAGTACTTC. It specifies CASSPGQGDEQYF.

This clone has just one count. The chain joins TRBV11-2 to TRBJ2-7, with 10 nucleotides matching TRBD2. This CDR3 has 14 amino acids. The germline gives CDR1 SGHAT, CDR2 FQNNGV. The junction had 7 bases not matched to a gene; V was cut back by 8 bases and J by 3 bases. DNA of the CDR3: TGTGCCAGCCATGTAGCGGGAGGAATCTACGAGCAGTACTTC. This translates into CASHVAGGIYEQYF.

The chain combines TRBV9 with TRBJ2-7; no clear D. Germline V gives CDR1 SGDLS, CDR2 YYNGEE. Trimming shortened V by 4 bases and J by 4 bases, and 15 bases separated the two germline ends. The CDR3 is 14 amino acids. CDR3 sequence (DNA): TGTGCCAGCAGCAGTAACGTCGCAGCTTACGAGCAGTACTTC. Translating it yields CASSSNVAAYEQYF.

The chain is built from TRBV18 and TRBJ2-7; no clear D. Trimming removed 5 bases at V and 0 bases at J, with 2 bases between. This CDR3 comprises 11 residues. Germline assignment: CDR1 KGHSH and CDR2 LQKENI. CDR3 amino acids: CASSNSYEQYF. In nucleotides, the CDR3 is TGTGCCAGCTCAAACTCCTACGAGCAGTACTTC. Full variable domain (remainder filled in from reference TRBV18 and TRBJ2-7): NAGVMQNPRHLVRRRGQEARLRCSPMKGHSHVYWYRQLPEEGLKFMVYLQKENIIDESGMPKERFSAEFPKEGPSILRIQQVVRGDSAAYFCASSNSYEQYFGPGTRLTVT.

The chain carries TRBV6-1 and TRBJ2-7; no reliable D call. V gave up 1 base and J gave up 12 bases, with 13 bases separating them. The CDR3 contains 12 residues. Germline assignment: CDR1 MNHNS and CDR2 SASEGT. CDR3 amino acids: CASSEDLTGSYF. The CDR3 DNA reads TGTGCCAGCAGTGAAGACCTTACTGGGTCGTACTTC.

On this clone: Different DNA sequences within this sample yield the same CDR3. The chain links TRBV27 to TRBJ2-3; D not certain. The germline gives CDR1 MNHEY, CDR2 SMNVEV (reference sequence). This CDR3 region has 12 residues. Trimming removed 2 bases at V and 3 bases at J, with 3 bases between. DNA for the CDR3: TGTGCCAGCAGTTTAGGTACAGATACGCAGTATTTT. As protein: CASSLGTDTQYF.

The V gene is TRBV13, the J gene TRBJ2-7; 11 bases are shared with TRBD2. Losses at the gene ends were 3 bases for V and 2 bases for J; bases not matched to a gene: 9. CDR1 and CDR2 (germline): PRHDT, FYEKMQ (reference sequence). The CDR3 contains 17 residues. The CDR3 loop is CASSFIAGGPHPYEQYF. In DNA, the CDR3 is TGTGCCAGCAGCTTCATAGCGGGAGGGCCTCACCCCTACGAGCAGTACTTC.

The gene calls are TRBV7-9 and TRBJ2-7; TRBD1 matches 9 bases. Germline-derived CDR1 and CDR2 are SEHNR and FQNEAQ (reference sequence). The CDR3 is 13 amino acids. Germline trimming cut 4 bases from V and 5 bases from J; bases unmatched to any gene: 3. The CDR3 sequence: CASSSDRGDEQYF. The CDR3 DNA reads TGTGCCAGCAGCTCCGACAGGGGGGACGAGCAGTACTTC. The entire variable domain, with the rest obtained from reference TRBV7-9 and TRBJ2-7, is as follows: DTGVSQNPRHKITKRGQNVTFRCDPISEHNRLYWYRQTLGQGPEFLTYFQNEAQLEKSRLLSDRFSAERPKGSFSTLEIQRTEQGDSAMYLCASSSDRGDEQYFGPGTRLTVT.

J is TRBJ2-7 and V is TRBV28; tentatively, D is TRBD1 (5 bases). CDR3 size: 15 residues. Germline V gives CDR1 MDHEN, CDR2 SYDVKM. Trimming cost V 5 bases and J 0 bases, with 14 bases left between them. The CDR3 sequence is CASSPKTEFSYEQYF. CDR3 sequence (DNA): TGTGCCAGCAGTCCAAAGACAGAATTCTCCTACGAGCAGTACTTC.

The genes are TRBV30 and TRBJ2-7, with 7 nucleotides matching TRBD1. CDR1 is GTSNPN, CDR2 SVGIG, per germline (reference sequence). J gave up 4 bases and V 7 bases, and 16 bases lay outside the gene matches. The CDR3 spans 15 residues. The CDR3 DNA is TGTGCCTCACTTGAGAGACAGGGAAGGTTTTACGAGCAGTACTTC. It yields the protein CASLERQGRFYEQYF.